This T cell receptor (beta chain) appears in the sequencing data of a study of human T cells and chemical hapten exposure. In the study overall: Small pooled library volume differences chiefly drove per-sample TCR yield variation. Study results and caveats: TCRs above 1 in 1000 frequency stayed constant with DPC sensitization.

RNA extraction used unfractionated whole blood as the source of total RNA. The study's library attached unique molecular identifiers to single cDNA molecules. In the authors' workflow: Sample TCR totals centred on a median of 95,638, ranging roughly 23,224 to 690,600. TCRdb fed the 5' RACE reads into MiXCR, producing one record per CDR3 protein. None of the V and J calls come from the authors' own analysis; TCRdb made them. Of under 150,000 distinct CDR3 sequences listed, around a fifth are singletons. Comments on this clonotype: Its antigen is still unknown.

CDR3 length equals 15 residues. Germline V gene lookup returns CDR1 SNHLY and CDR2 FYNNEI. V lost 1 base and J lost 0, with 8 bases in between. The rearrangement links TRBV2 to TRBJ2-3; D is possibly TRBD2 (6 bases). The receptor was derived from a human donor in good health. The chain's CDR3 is CASSEVGTSTDTQYF. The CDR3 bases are TGTGCCAGCAGTGAAGTCGGGACTAGCACAGATACGCAGTATTTT.